A single sample gave rise to the 27 T cell receptor beta chains below, sequenced in a study of OX40 agonist ivuxolimab in advanced cancers. The assay was immunoSEQ multiplex PCR, and TCRdb's table has in-frame clones only and misses some. The sample records approximately 19,000 clones, about 80% being singletons. The sample was CD4+ or CD8+ T cells sorted from blood, taken in a trial of the OX40 agonist ivuxolimab. Every receptor here comes from an adult with an advanced solid tumor such as melanoma, head and neck, liver or kidney cancer.

The sample holds a few counts of this clone. The V gene is TRBV19, the J gene TRBJ1-5, with 7 bases that match TRBD1. With V trimmed by 6 bases and J by 3 bases, 8 bases remained unmatched. Germline V CDR1 and CDR2: LNHDA, SQIVND (reference sequence). CDR3 length: 15 amino acids. Written as DNA, the CDR3 is TGTGCCAGTAGCGAACCGGGACAGCTCAATCAGCCCCAGCATTTT. This translates into CASSEPGQLNQPQHF.

The chain uses TRBV28 and TRBJ2-1; D gene uncertain. CDR3 length equals 16 residues. Germline V gene lookup returns CDR1 MDHEN and CDR2 SYDVKM. Trimming shortened V by 7 bases and J by 3 bases, and 19 bases separated the two germline ends. In DNA, the CDR3 is TGTGCCAGCACCCCCCCTTGGGGAACCTACTACAATGAGCAGTTCTTC. It is translated as CASTPPWGTYYNEQFF.

The chain uses TRBV10-3 and TRBJ2-2; no clear D gene. The germline V gene has CDR1 ENHRY and CDR2 SYGVKD. This CDR3 is 16 amino acids long. Trimming stripped 2 bases from V and 0 bases from J, with 10 bases between. The CDR3 DNA reads as TGTGCCATCAGTGAGAGAAGTGGGGCGAACACCGGGGAGCTGTTTTTT. It codes for CAISERSGANTGELFF.

The chain uses TRBV7-9 and TRBJ2-7; 10 bases agree with TRBD1. V trimming: 5 bases; J trimming: 3 bases; junction bases outside the gene matches: 1. Per the germline V gene, CDR1 is SEHNR and CDR2 is FQNEAQ (reference sequence). The length of the CDR3 is 13 residues. CDR3 nucleotides: TGTGCCAGCAGCCGGGACAGGGGCTACGAGCAGTACTTC. Its translation: CASSRDRGYEQYF.

This clone was seen a single time. CDR3: CASSYNQGRSNQPQHF. CDR3 in DNA: TGTGCCAGCAGTTACAATCAGGGGCGTAGCAATCAGCCCCAGCATTTT. The rearrangement links TRBV6-6 to TRBJ1-5; TRBD1 is a possible D gene (6 bases). The CDR3 extends over 16 amino acids. In germline, CDR1 is MNHNY, CDR2 SVGAGI (reference sequence). Trimming cost V 2 bases and J 0 bases, with 11 bases left between them.

The V gene is TRBV20-1, the J gene TRBJ1-2; no firm D call. Between the trimmed V and J ends, which lost 5 bases and 10 bases, there was a span of 8 bases. CDR3 size: 9 residues. The germline V gene encodes CDR1 DFQATT and CDR2 SNEGSKA (reference sequence). The CDR3 is CSASRDYTF. CDR3 sequence (DNA): TGCAGTGCTTCTCGAGACTACACCTTC.

The CDR3 nucleotides read TGTGCCAGCAGTGAACAGGGGGCGTACATTCAGTACTTC. Its translation is CASSEQGAYIQYF. The chain is built from TRBV2 and TRBJ2-4, with 8 bases matching TRBD1. V shed 2 bases and J 8 bases; nucleotides not matched to a gene: 2. The CDR3 extends over 13 amino acids. The germline gives CDR1 SNHLY, CDR2 FYNNEI.

The chain recombines TRBV7-2 with TRBJ2-3, with 7 positions matching TRBD2. CDR1 and CDR2 (germline): SGHTA, FQGNSA. The CDR3 has 17 residues. V trimming: 4 bases; J trimming: 4 bases; junction bases outside the gene matches: 14. The CDR3 bases are TGTGCCAGCAGCTCTAGGCGACTCAGACTAGCAGCAGATACGCAGTATTTT. It codes for CASSSRRLRLAADTQYF.

The sample holds a few counts of this clone. One junction end disagrees with the germline gene, perhaps due to a read error. The chain carries TRBV18 and TRBJ1-1; D gene uncertain. CDR1 KGHSH and CDR2 LQKENI come from the germline V gene. The CDR3 sequence is 16 residues long. CDR3 coding DNA: TGTGCCAGCTCTGAGATCGAGGCAGGTATGAACGCTGAAGCTTTCTTT. Its translation is CASSEIEAGMNAEAFF.

V usage is TRBV19 and J usage is TRBJ1-4; D call uncertain. CDR3 length equals 14 residues. Per germline, CDR1 LNHDA and CDR2 SQIVND (reference sequence). Trimming cost V 6 bases and J 5 bases, with 13 bases left between them. The CDR3 reads CASSRGLGNEKLFF. For the CDR3, the DNA is TGTGCCAGTAGCCGGGGATTGGGGAATGAAAAACTGTTTTTT.

The chain employs TRBV19 and TRBJ1-6; D not certain. The CDR3 contains 13 residues. The ends were cut back, 7 bases at V and 7 bases at J, with 11 bases in the middle. CDR1 LNHDA and CDR2 SQIVND come from the germline V gene (reference sequence). The CDR3 DNA follows: TGTGCCAGTATGCGGGTTCCAAATTCACCCCTCCACTTT. Its protein is CASMRVPNSPLHF.

The rearrangement joins TRBV20-1 to TRBJ2-7, with D hard to call. The CDR3 spans 11 residues. Germline V gene sequence: CDR1 DFQATT, CDR2 SNEGSKA (reference sequence). V was clipped by 0 bases and J by 2 bases, with 2 bases between them. The CDR3 DNA is TGCAGTGCTAGAGAGACCTACGAGCAGTACTTC. Its translation: CSARETYEQYF.

This sequence joins TRBV6-5 and TRBJ1-3; no reliable D call. Germline assignment: CDR1 MNHEY and CDR2 SVGAGI. V lost 6 bases and J lost 1, with 4 bases in between. The CDR3 spans 12 residues. Here the CDR3 reads CASSLSGNTIYF. The DNA of the CDR3 is TGTGCCAGCAGCCTATCTGGAAACACCATATATTTT.

The chain employs TRBV16 and TRBJ2-2; D unclear. The germline V and J ends were trimmed by 1 base and 1 base, with 7 bases remaining between them. CDR3 size: 15 residues. Germline CDR1 is KGHSY and CDR2 is FQNENV. CDR3 coding DNA: TGTGCCAGCAGCCAATTCAAGGGGAACACCGGGGAGCTGTTTTTT. This gives the protein CASSQFKGNTGELFF.

The V and J genes are TRBV19 and TRBJ2-2; D might be TRBD2 (7 bases). Germline assignment: CDR1 LNHDA and CDR2 SQIVND (reference sequence). V lost 6 bases, J lost 3 bases, and 11 bases lay in between. The CDR3 extends over 14 amino acids. The CDR3 sequence: CASRWGGDTGELFF. The CDR3 DNA reads as TGTGCCAGTAGATGGGGGGGCGACACCGGGGAGCTGTTTTTT.

This chain links TRBV19 with TRBJ1-1; 8 positions match TRBD1. The J segment lost 5 bases and the V segment lost 7 bases, leaving 3 bases of the junction unmatched. The germline gives CDR1 LNHDA, CDR2 SQIVND (reference sequence). The CDR3 is made up of 12 amino acids. The CDR3 DNA sequence: TGTGCCAGTACCGACAGGGGAACTGAAGCTTTCTTT. The encoded protein is CASTDRGTEAFF.

This clone was found a few times. The chain carries TRBV5-6 and TRBJ1-2; the match to TRBD1 covers 7 bases. V shed 0 bases, J shed 4 bases, and the junction held 9 bases outside the gene matches. Germline CDR1 is SGHDT and CDR2 is YYEEEE. CDR3 length equals 16 residues. The CDR3 DNA is TGTGCCAGCAGCTTGGCGGCATTGACAGGGCGCTATGGCTACACCTTC. As protein: CASSLAALTGRYGYTF.

The chain links TRBV5-3 to TRBJ2-7; D is uncertain. TRBV5-3 counts as an open reading frame of uncertain function. The CDR3 has 13 amino acids. V was pared by 4 bases and J by 3 bases, with 11 bases between. Written as DNA, the CDR3 is TGTGCCAGAAGCCAAGACCGGTTCTACGAGCAGTACTTC. This translates into CARSQDRFYEQYF.

This clone was picked up one time. This chain connects TRBV5-4 to TRBJ2-3; 8 bases map to TRBD2. The CDR3 runs to 13 residues. J was trimmed by 6 bases and V by 1 base; bases with no gene match: 1. CDR1 and CDR2 from the germline V gene are SGHNT and YYREEE (reference sequence). The CDR3 here is CASSLSGSDTQYF. The CDR3 coding sequence is TGTGCCAGCAGCTTGAGCGGGAGCGATACGCAGTATTTT.

This clone was seen just once. V is TRBV28 and J is TRBJ1-2, with D unclear. The CDR3 is 13 amino acids. V was clipped by 3 bases and J by 9 bases, with 14 bases between them. Germline lookup yields CDR1 MDHEN and CDR2 SYDVKM. CDR3 protein: CASSLSSGPSYTF. The CDR3 DNA follows: TGTGCCAGCAGTTTGTCTAGTGGTCCGAGCTACACCTTC.

CDR3 loop: CATTLSGANVLTF. The CDR3 DNA follows: TGTGCCACCACCCTTTCTGGGGCCAACGTCCTGACTTTC. The rearrangement joins TRBV15 to TRBJ2-6; D is ambiguous. The CDR3 covers 13 residues. Trimming pared 7 bases from V and 1 base from J, leaving 5 bases between. In germline, CDR1 is LNHNV, CDR2 YYDKDF (reference sequence).

The genes are TRBV29-1 and TRBJ2-1; possible D gene TRBD1, 6 bases. Trimming took off 3 bases at V and 2 bases at J, with 11 bases between the two ends. CDR1 SQVTM and CDR2 ANQGSEA come from the germline V gene. This CDR3 is built from 14 residues. The CDR3 DNA sequence: TGCAGCGTTGATACGCAGGGGACCTACAATGAGCAGTTCTTC. Residues: CSVDTQGTYNEQFF.

The chain combines TRBV4-3 with TRBJ2-1; weak D call: TRBD2 (5 bases). The V end lost 4 bases, the J end lost 4 bases, and 8 bases lay between the germline ends. Per the germline V gene, CDR1 is LGHNA and CDR2 is YSLEER. The length of the CDR3 is 13 residues. The CDR3 spells CASSRGLYNEQFF. CDR3 coding DNA: TGCGCCAGCAGCCGCGGACTTTACAATGAGCAGTTCTTC.

The chain is built from TRBV9 and TRBJ2-5, with 10 bases that match TRBD2. The germline V gene has CDR1 SGDLS and CDR2 YYNGEE. The CDR3 extends over 15 amino acids. V was clipped by 4 bases and J by 2 bases; unmatched bases: 5. CDR3 protein: CASSFGLAVQETQYF. In DNA form, the CDR3 reads TGTGCCAGCAGCTTCGGACTAGCGGTGCAAGAGACCCAGTACTTC.

The rearrangement links TRBV6-6 to TRBJ1-4; the D is unclear. CDR3 length: 15 amino acids. The V and J ends lost 0 bases and 8 bases respectively, with 13 bases between them. Germline CDR1 reads MNHNY; CDR2 reads SVGAGI (reference sequence). The CDR3 bases are TGTGCCAGCAGTTACTCTATGAGGGAAGGAGAAAAACTGTTTTTT. Protein product: CASSYSMREGEKLFF.

The chain combines TRBV27 with TRBJ2-2; 7 bases map to TRBD1. In germline, CDR1 is MNHEY, CDR2 SMNVEV (reference sequence). The CDR3 is 14 amino acids. Unmatched junction bases numbered 7, after V lost 6 bases and J lost 6 bases. The CDR3 here is CASRPFDRAGELFF. In DNA, the CDR3 is TGTGCCAGCAGACCCTTCGACAGGGCCGGGGAGCTGTTTTTT.

This clone came up once. The chain couples TRBV19 to TRBJ2-2; D may be TRBD2 (5 bases). The CDR3 is 15 residues long. Trimming stripped 4 bases from V and 3 bases from J, with 12 bases between. CDR1 is LNHDA and CDR2 is SQIVND in the germline V gene (reference sequence). Written as DNA, the CDR3 is TGTGCCAGTAGTACCGTAGCGAGGTACACCGGGGAGCTGTTTTTT. This codes for CASSTVARYTGELFF. The whole variable domain, remainder taken from reference TRBV19 and TRBJ2-2, is DGGITQSPKYLFRKEGQNVTLSCEQNLNHDAMYWYRQDPGQGLRLIYYSQIVNDFQKGDIAEGYSVSREKKESFPLTVTSAQKNPTAFYLCASSTVARYTGELFFGEGSRLTVL.